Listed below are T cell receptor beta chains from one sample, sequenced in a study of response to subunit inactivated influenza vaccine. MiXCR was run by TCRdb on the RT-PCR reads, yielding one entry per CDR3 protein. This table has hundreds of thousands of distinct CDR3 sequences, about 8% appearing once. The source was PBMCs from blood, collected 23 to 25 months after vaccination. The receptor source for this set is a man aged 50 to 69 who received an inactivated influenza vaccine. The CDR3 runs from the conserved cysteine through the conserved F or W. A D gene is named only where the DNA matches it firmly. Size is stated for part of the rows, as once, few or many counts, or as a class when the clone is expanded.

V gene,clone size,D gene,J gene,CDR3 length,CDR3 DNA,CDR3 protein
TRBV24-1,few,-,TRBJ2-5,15,TGTGCCACCAGTGATTCCAGGGGCCCTCAAGAGACCCAGTACTTC,CATSDSRGPQETQYF
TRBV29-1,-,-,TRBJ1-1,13,TGCAGCGTTGCCCGGGGCTGGGGAACTGAAGCTTTCTTT,CSVARGWGTEAFF
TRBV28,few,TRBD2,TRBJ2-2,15,TGTGCCAGCAGTTGGACTAGCGGGAGGACCGGGGAGCTGTTTTTT,CASSWTSGRTGELFF
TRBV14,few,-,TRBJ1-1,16,TGTGCCAGCAGCCCCAGACAGACCCTCATGAACACTGAAGCTTTCTTT,CASSPRQTLMNTEAFF
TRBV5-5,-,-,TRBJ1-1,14,TGTGCCAGCAGCTTGGTCCTCCCGAACACTGAAGCTTTCTTT,CASSLVLPNTEAFF
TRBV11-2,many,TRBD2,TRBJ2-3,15,TGTGCCAGCAGCTTTGGTCTAGCGGGGGTCGATACGCAGTATTTT,CASSFGLAGVDTQYF
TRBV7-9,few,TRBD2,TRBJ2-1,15,TGTGCCAGCAGCTTAGCTAGCGGGGGAAGCGATGAGCAGTTCTTC,CASSLASGGSDEQFF
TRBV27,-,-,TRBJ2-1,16,TGTGCCAGCAGTTTCGCCCTGGCAGGCCTGTACAATGAGCAGTTCTTC,CASSFALAGLYNEQFF
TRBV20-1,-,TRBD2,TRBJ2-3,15,TGCAGTGCTAGAAGGCTAGCGGGGGCCACAGATACGCAGTATTTT,CSARRLAGATDTQYF
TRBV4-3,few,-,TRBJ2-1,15,TGCGCCAGCAGTCTACACCCTGGGCAGGGCTATGAGCAGTTCTTC,CASSLHPGQGYEQFF